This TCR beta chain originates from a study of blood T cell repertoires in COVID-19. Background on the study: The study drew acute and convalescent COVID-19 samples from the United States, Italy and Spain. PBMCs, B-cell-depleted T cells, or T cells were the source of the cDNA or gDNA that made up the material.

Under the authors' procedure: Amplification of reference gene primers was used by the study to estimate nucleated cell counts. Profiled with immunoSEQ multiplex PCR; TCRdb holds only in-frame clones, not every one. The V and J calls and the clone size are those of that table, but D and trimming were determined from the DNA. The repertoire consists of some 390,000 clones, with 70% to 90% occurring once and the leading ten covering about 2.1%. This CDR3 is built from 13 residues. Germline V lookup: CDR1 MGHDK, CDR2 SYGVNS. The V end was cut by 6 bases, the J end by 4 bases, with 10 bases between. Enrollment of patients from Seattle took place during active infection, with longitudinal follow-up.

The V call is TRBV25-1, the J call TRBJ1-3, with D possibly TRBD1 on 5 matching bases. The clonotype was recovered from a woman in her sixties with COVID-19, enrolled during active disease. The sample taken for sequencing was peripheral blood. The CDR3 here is CASSTNRGNTIYF. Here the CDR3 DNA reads TGTGCCAGCAGCACCAACAGGGGAAACACCATATATTTT.